This T cell receptor (beta chain) appears in the sequencing data of a study of T cell responses to AZD1222 COVID-19 vaccine. This clone showed up just once. The CDR3 runs to 14 residues. J lost 3 bases, V lost 5 bases, and 6 bases had no gene match. Germline CDR1 and CDR2: MNHEY and SMNVEV (reference sequence). Measured with immunoSEQ multiplex PCR; TCRdb has only the in-frame clones, and not every one. The sample lists roughly 120,000 clones; 87% were seen once. This clonotype originated in an adult in good health. The chain carries TRBV27 and TRBJ2-7, with 8 bases that match TRBD1. The specimen comprised peripheral blood, sampled on day 0 of AZD1222 vaccination. In DNA form, the CDR3 reads TGTGCCAGCAGTGAAGGGACAGGAGTCTACGAGCAGTACTTC. Amino acid sequence: CASSEGTGVYEQYF.